These T cell receptor beta chains were read from a single sample in a study of blood T cell repertoires in COVID-19. Assay used: immunoSEQ multiplex PCR; TCRdb lists only in-frame clones, some missing. The table includes around 250,000 clones, approximately 90% detected once. The sequencing sample was made of PBMCs or T cells enriched from blood (not recorded which). All receptors come from a woman aged 25 to 39 who had recovered from COVID-19. The CDR3 runs from the conserved cysteine through the conserved F or W. Each record gives: CDR3 protein, CDR3 DNA, clone size, V gene, J gene, D gene. A D gene is named only where the DNA matches it firmly. The listing skips clone size in some rows; elsewhere it reads once, few, many or a size class.

CDR3: CASSSGTSVYEQYF; DNA: TGTGCCAGCAGTTCCGGGACTAGCGTCTACGAGCAGTACTTC; size: few; V: TRBV5-4; J: TRBJ2-7; D: TRBD2
CDR3: CASSYTGLAGREPHNEQFF; DNA: TGTGCCAGCAGTTACACGGGACTAGCGGGACGCGAGCCCCATAATGAGCAGTTCTTC; size: NA; V: TRBV6-2/TRBV6-3; J: TRBJ2-1; D: TRBD2
CDR3: CASSHLSLNMNEQFF; DNA: TGTGCCAGCAGCCACCTTAGCCTAAACATGAATGAGCAGTTCTTC; size: NA; V: TRBV7-2; J: TRBJ2-1; D: NA
CDR3: CAITPDSYGYTF; DNA: TGTGCCATCACTCCAGATTCATATGGCTACACCTTC; size: NA; V: TRBV10-3; J: TRBJ1-2; D: NA
CDR3: CASSRVAGDVGEQYF; DNA: TGCGCCAGCAGCCGCGTAGCGGGAGATGTGGGCGAGCAGTACTTC; size: NA; V: TRBV4-3; J: TRBJ2-7; D: TRBD2
CDR3: CASSPTWGPYGYTF; DNA: TGTGCCAGCAGTCCCACGTGGGGGCCTTATGGCTACACCTTC; size: NA; V: TRBV27; J: TRBJ1-2; D: NA
CDR3: CASSNRKPQHF; DNA: TGTGCCAGCAGCAATAGAAAGCCCCAGCATTTT; size: NA; V: TRBV28; J: TRBJ1-5; D: NA
CDR3: CASSAQVNTEAFF; DNA: TGTGCCAGCAGCGCTCAGGTGAACACTGAAGCTTTCTTT; size: NA; V: TRBV4-2; J: TRBJ1-1; D: NA
CDR3: CASSYSVAGVIEQYF; DNA: TGTGCCAGCAGTTACTCGGTAGCGGGAGTGATCGAGCAGTACTTC; size: NA; V: TRBV6-5; J: TRBJ2-7; D: TRBD2
CDR3: CASSVGPQGGNYEQYF; DNA: TGTGCCAGCAGCGTAGGCCCACAGGGGGGCAACTACGAGCAGTACTTC; size: few; V: TRBV9; J: TRBJ2-7; D: TRBD1
CDR3: CASSIVGEQGGEAFF; DNA: TGTGCCAGTAGTATAGTCGGAGAACAGGGGGGTGAAGCTTTCTTT; size: NA; V: TRBV19; J: TRBJ1-1; D: TRBD1
CDR3: CASSAHKTQGNTEAFF; DNA: TGTGCCAGCAGTGCACACAAGACTCAGGGGAACACTGAAGCTTTCTTT; size: NA; V: TRBV27; J: TRBJ1-1; D: NA
CDR3: CASSGTGGETQYF; DNA: TGTGCCAGCTCTGGCACCGGGGGAGAGACCCAGTACTTC; size: NA; V: TRBV18; J: TRBJ2-5; D: NA
CDR3: CASTRGMNTEAFF; DNA: TGTGCCAGCACGAGGGGGATGAACACTGAAGCTTTCTTT; size: NA; V: TRBV6-5; J: TRBJ1-1; D: NA
CDR3: CASSLGLLAVNEQFF; DNA: TGTGCCAGCAGCTTGGGTCTCCTAGCGGTCAATGAGCAGTTCTTC; size: NA; V: TRBV11-3; J: TRBJ2-1; D: TRBD2
CDR3: CASSLMGTRGETQYF; DNA: TGTGCCAGCAGTTTAATGGGGACTAGAGGTGAGACCCAGTACTTC; size: NA; V: TRBV27; J: TRBJ2-5; D: TRBD2
CDR3: CAISESVRDQETQYF; DNA: TGTGCCATCAGTGAGTCAGTGCGGGACCAAGAGACCCAGTACTTC; size: NA; V: TRBV10-3; J: TRBJ2-5; D: NA
CDR3: CAFFAGGYNEQFF; DNA: TGTGCCTTCTTTGCGGGAGGGTACAATGAGCAGTTCTTC; size: once; V: TRBV30; J: TRBJ2-1; D: TRBD2
CDR3: CATGGTTGELFF; DNA: TGTGCCACGGGGGGAACCACCGGGGAGCTGTTTTTT; size: NA; V: TRBV28; J: TRBJ2-2; D: TRBD2
CDR3: CASSYPDSFYNEQFF; DNA: TGTGCCAGCAGTTACCCGGACAGTTTTTACAATGAGCAGTTCTTC; size: NA; V: TRBV6-2/TRBV6-3; J: TRBJ2-1; D: NA
CDR3: CATSPRSQIITGELFF; DNA: TGTGCCACCAGCCCCAGGTCACAAATAATCACCGGGGAGCTGTTTTTT; size: NA; V: TRBV15; J: TRBJ2-2; D: NA
CDR3: CASRWIGAYEQYF; DNA: TGTGCCAGTAGGTGGATCGGGGCCTACGAGCAGTACTTC; size: NA; V: TRBV5-6; J: TRBJ2-7; D: NA
CDR3: CASSWALQGPKDF; DNA: TGTGCCAGCAGTTGGGCTCTGCAGGGTCCCAAGGATTTT; size: few; V: TRBV6-5; J: TRBJ1-5; D: NA
CDR3: CASSLPTGENQPQHF; DNA: TGTGCCAGCAGTTTACCGACAGGCGAAAATCAGCCCCAGCATTTT; size: NA; V: TRBV28; J: TRBJ1-5; D: NA
CDR3: CASSPSRLRADEKLFF; DNA: TGTGCCAGCTCACCAAGTCGATTGAGGGCCGATGAAAAACTGTTTTTT; size: NA; V: TRBV18; J: TRBJ1-4; D: NA
CDR3: CASSSGVVTDTQYF; DNA: TGTGCCAGCAGCTCCGGAGTAGTCACAGATACGCAGTATTTT; size: NA; V: TRBV7-3; J: TRBJ2-3; D: NA
CDR3: CASSSRDRGYEQYF; DNA: TGTGCCAGCAGCTCCCGGGACAGGGGCTACGAGCAGTACTTC; size: once; V: TRBV7-9; J: TRBJ2-7; D: TRBD1
CDR3: CASKRGRAMISGEQFF; DNA: TGTGCCAGCAAAAGGGGAAGGGCCATGATATCGGGTGAGCAGTTCTTC; size: NA; V: TRBV11-1; J: TRBJ2-1; D: NA
CDR3: CASAADTYEQYF; DNA: TGTGCCAGCGCCGCGGACACCTACGAGCAGTACTTC; size: NA; V: TRBV7-9; J: TRBJ2-7; D: NA
CDR3: CASSPHRGGYTF; DNA: TGTGCCAGCAGCCCCCACAGGGGGGGCTACACCTTC; size: NA; V: TRBV7-8; J: TRBJ1-2; D: TRBD1
CDR3: CASSQALREKLFF; DNA: TGCGCCAGCAGCCAGGCCCTTCGCGAAAAACTGTTTTTT; size: NA; V: TRBV4-1; J: TRBJ1-4; D: NA
CDR3: CASSYVGAPDGELFF; DNA: TGTGCCAGCAGTTACGTGGGGGCGCCGGACGGGGAGCTGTTTTTT; size: NA; V: TRBV6-6; J: TRBJ2-2; D: NA
CDR3: CASSQDSRTGGYEQYF; DNA: TGTGCCAGCAGCCAAGATTCCAGGACAGGGGGTTACGAGCAGTACTTC; size: NA; V: TRBV4-2; J: TRBJ2-7; D: TRBD1
CDR3: CASSIDLQSHGYTF; DNA: TGTGCCAGTAGTATAGATCTACAGAGTCACGGCTACACCTTC; size: NA; V: TRBV19; J: TRBJ1-2; D: NA
CDR3: CASSQGWGQSHTEAFF; DNA: TGCGCCAGCAGCCAAGGGTGGGGACAAAGTCACACTGAAGCTTTCTTT; size: once; V: TRBV4-1; J: TRBJ1-1; D: NA
CDR3: CASSWSTGEETQYF; DNA: TGCGCCAGCAGCTGGAGTACGGGGGAAGAGACCCAGTACTTC; size: NA; V: TRBV5-1; J: TRBJ2-5; D: NA
CDR3: CASTPLAGGLGNEQFF; DNA: TGTGCCAGCACACCCCTAGCGGGAGGGCTGGGCAATGAGCAGTTCTTC; size: once; V: TRBV27; J: TRBJ2-1; D: TRBD2
CDR3: CAWTAGLRQPQHF; DNA: TGTGCTTGGACAGCAGGGTTGAGGCAGCCCCAGCATTTT; size: NA; V: TRBV30; J: TRBJ1-5; D: NA
CDR3: CASSPSQGAYNEQFF; DNA: TGTGCCAGCTCACCATCGCAGGGGGCGTACAATGAGCAGTTCTTC; size: NA; V: TRBV18; J: TRBJ2-1; D: TRBD1
CDR3: CASSYGAGQGAFF; DNA: TGTGCCAGCAGTTACGGGGCGGGACAGGGAGCTTTCTTT; size: NA; V: TRBV6-6; J: TRBJ1-1; D: TRBD1
CDR3: CATSPGGGGEYEQYF; DNA: TGTGCCACCAGCCCGGGGGGTGGGGGAGAGTACGAGCAGTACTTC; size: NA; V: TRBV15; J: TRBJ2-7; D: TRBD2
CDR3: CASSSAGTVPSQQYF; DNA: TGCGCCAGCAGCTCGGCCGGGACAGTTCCATCCCAGCAGTACTTC; size: NA; V: TRBV4-1; J: TRBJ2-7; D: TRBD1
CDR3: CASSIELTLRDYGYTF; DNA: TGTGCCAGTAGTATAGAACTGACCCTACGGGACTATGGCTACACCTTC; size: NA; V: TRBV19; J: TRBJ1-2; D: NA
CDR3: CASSRDLGSDEQYF; DNA: TGTGCCAGCTCACGGGACTTGGGGAGCGACGAGCAGTACTTC; size: NA; V: TRBV18; J: TRBJ2-7; D: NA
CDR3: CASIAGDNQPQHF; DNA: TGTGCCAGCATTGCAGGTGACAATCAGCCCCAGCATTTT; size: NA; V: TRBV28; J: TRBJ1-5; D: NA
CDR3: CASSPDRGPAYGYTF; DNA: TGTGCCAGCTCACCGGACAGGGGCCCAGCATATGGCTACACCTTC; size: NA; V: TRBV18; J: TRBJ1-2; D: TRBD1
CDR3: CASSFGTGTRYGYTF; DNA: TGTGCCAGCAGTTTCGGGACAGGAACTCGCTATGGCTACACCTTC; size: NA; V: TRBV6-2/TRBV6-3; J: TRBJ1-2; D: TRBD1
CDR3: CASSKKQSSYNEQFF; DNA: TGTGCCAGCAGCAAAAAACAGTCCTCCTACAATGAGCAGTTCTTC; size: NA; V: TRBV21-1; J: TRBJ2-1; D: NA